Given below is one T cell receptor beta chain in context. Antigen: not known. Primers for the PCR totalled 60 Vbeta and 13 Jbeta. Clones were sequenced by immunoSEQ multiplex PCR, and TCRdb holds only the in-frame ones, with some missing. Of about 98,000 clones in the sample, under 70% are singletons; the top ten hold roughly 2.5%. The data originate from a study of cytomegalovirus exposure and HLA in healthy donors. Study-level findings and limits: The study listed roughly 160 cytomegalovirus-associated TCR beta chains.

CDR3 size: 14 residues. Per the germline V gene, CDR1 is LNHNV and CDR2 is YYDKDF (reference sequence). V usage is TRBV15 and J usage is TRBJ2-5; TRBD1 agrees at 7 bases. The J call may be in error: the DNA end matches TRBJ2-7 better. This receptor was obtained from a man aged 45-65 years in good health and CMV-seronegative. The sample taken for sequencing was PBMCs. Here the CDR3 DNA reads TGTGCCACCAGCAGAGATCTGGACAGGATCGAGCAGTACTTC. Protein: CATSRDLDRIEQYF.